The T cell receptor (beta chain) under discussion was sequenced for a study of cytomegalovirus exposure and HLA in healthy donors. Notes on the study in general: Analysis performed later found roughly 18,000 TCR beta sequences associated with HLA alleles at 0.05 false discovery rate.

Only a few counts were recorded for this clone. Antigen unknown. Amplification used 60 Vbeta primers and 13 Jbeta primers. Profiling relied on immunoSEQ multiplex PCR, and the TCRdb table lists in-frame clones only, not all of them. Among over 50,000 clones listed, roughly 80% were seen once. Trimming at V came to 3 bases and at J to 1 base, leaving 11 bases not matched to a gene. The CDR3 has 17 amino acids. Germline V gene sequence: CDR1 LNHDA, CDR2 SQIVND (reference sequence). The V gene is TRBV19, the J gene TRBJ1-1, with TRBD1 matching 7 bases. The sequencing input was PBMCs. The sequence was collected from a man between 35 and 55 years old in good health and CMV-seronegative. The chain's CDR3 is CASSIDSGGIRNTEAFF. CDR3 sequence (DNA): TGTGCCAGTAGTATCGATTCAGGGGGAATTAGGAACACTGAAGCTTTCTTT.